Given below is one T cell receptor (beta chain) in context. Antigen unknown. Trimming removed 5 bases from V and 4 bases from J; junction bases left unmatched: 12. From germline, CDR1 is SGHAT and CDR2 FQNNGV. This CDR3 region has 17 residues. This record comes from a study of T cells in Graves' hyperthyroidism and ophthalmopathy. The study's findings and limits: Blood also held most thyroid clonotypes expanded beyond 0.001.

Uncontrolled infection, other autoimmune disease, pregnancy or lactation disqualified patients from enrolment. The authors took PBMCs from 9.5 to 10 ml fresh peripheral blood. TCR beta CDR3 sequences were amplified from RNA transcripts. A first-round RT-PCR of the TCR CDR3 used the HTBI primer set. MiXCR was run by TCRdb on the multiplex PCR reads, yielding one entry per CDR3 protein. The sample shows about 130,000 distinct CDR3 sequences, around 21% of them seen only once. Sequenced: blood. This chain joins TRBV11-2 and TRBJ2-5, with 11 bases that match TRBD2. The source of this sequence is a woman in her forties or fifties with Graves' hyperthyroidism that later progressed to Graves' ophthalmopathy. The CDR3 region has the DNA TGTGCCAGCAGCCCTCCAATAGCGGGAGGGCCGCGAGAGACCCAGTACTTC. It encodes CASSPPIAGGPRETQYF. Based on the CDR3 plus reference TRBV11-2 and TRBJ2-5, the full variable domain is EAGVAQSPRYKIIEKRQSVAFWCNPISGHATLYWYQQILGQGPKLLIQFQNNGVVDDSQLPKDRFSAERLKGVDSTLKIQPAKLEDSAVYLCASSPPIAGGPRETQYFGPGTRLLVL.